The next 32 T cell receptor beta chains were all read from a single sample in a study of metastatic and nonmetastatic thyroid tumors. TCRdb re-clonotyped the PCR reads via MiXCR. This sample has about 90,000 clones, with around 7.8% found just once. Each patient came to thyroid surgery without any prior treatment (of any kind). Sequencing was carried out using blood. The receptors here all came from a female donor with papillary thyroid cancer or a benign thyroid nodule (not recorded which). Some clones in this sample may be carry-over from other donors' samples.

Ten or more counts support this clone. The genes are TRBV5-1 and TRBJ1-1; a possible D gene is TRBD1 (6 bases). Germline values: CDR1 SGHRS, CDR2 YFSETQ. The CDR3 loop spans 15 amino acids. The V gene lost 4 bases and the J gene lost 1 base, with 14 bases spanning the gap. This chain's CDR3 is CASSIEGQTNTEAFF. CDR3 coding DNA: TGCGCCAGCAGCATAGAGGGACAAACGAACACTGAAGCTTTCTTT.

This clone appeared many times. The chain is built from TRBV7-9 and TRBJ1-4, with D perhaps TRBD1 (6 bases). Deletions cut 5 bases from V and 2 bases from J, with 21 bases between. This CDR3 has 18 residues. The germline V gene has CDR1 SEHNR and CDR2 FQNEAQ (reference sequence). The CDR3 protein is CASSPMRGGGATNEKLFF. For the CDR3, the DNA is TGTGCCAGCAGCCCCATGAGGGGTGGGGGGGCGACTAATGAAAAACTGTTTTTT.

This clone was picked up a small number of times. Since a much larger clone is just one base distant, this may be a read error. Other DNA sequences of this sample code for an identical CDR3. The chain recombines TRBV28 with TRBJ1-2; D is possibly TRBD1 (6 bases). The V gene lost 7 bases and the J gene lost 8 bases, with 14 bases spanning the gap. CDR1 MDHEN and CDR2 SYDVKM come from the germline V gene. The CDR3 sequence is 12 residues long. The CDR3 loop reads CASNRGGRGYTF. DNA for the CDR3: TGTGCCAGCAACCGCGGGGGGCGAGGCTACACCTTC.

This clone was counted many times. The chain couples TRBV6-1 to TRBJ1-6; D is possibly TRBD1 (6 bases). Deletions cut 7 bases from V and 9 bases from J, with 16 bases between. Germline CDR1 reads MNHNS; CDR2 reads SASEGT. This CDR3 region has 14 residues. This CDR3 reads CASIREQGISPLHF. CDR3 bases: TGTGCCAGCATCCGCGAACAGGGAATTTCACCCCTCCACTTT.

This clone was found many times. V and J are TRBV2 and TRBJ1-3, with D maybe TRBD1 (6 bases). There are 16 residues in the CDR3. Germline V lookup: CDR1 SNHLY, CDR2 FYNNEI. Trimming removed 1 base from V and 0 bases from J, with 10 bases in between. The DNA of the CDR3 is TGTGCCAGCAGTGAAGAGGGGGTCAGCTCTGGAAACACCATATATTTT. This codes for CASSEEGVSSGNTIYF. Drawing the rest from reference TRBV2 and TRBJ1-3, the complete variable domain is EPEVTQTPSHQVTQMGQEVILRCVPISNHLYFYWYRQILGQKVEFLVSFYNNEISEKSEIFDDQFSVERPDGSNFTLKIRSTKLEDSAMYFCASSEEGVSSGNTIYFGEGSWLTVV.

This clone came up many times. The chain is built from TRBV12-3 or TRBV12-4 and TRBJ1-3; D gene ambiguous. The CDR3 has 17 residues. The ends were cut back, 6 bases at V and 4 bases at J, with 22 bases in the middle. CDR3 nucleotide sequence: TGTGCCAGCAGCCCCTTTCCCGGTCGTCGTAACGGAAACACCATATATTTT. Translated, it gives CASSPFPGRRNGNTIYF.

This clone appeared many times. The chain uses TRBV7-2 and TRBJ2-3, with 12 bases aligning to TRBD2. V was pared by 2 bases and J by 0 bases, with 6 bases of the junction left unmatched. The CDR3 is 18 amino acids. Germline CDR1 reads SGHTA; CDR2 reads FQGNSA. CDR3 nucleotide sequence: TGTGCCAGCAGCTTAAGCGCTAGCGGGGGGGGCAGCACAGATACGCAGTATTTT. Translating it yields CASSLSASGGGSTDTQYF.

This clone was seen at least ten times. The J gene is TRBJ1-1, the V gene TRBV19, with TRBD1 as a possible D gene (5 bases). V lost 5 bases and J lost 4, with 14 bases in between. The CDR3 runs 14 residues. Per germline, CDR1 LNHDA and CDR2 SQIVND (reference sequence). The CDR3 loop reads CASSASGLVTEAFF. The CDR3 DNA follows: TGTGCCAGTAGTGCATCAGGGTTGGTCACTGAAGCTTTCTTT.

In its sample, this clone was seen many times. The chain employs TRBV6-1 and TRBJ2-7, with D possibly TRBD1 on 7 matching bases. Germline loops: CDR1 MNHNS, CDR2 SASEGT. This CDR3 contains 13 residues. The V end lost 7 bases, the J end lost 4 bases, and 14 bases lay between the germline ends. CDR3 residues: CASTEGQLYEQYF. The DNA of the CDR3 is TGTGCCAGCACGGAGGGACAGCTGTACGAGCAGTACTTC.

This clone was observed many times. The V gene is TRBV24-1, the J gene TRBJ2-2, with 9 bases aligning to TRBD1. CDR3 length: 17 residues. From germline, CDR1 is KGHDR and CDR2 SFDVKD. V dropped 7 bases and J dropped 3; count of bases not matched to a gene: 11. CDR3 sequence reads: CATREETGGRYTGELFF. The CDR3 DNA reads TGTGCCACCAGGGAAGAAACAGGGGGCCGGTACACCGGGGAGCTGTTTTTT.

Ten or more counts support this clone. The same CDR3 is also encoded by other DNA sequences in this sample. The CDR3 bases are TGTGCTAGTGGTTCGGCCTCGACAGTTTATAGCAATCAGCCCCAGCATTTT. Protein sequence: CASGSASTVYSNQPQHF. J is TRBJ1-5 and V is TRBV12-5, with D tentatively TRBD1 (5 bases). This CDR3 spans 17 amino acids. The V gene lost 4 bases and the J gene lost 0 bases, with 16 bases spanning the gap. Germline loops: CDR1 LGHNT, CDR2 FRNRAP.

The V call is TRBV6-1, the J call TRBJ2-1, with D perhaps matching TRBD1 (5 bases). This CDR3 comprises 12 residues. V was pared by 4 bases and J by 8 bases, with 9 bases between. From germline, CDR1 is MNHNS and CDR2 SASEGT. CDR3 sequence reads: CASSGQGDEQFF. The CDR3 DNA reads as TGTGCCAGCAGTGGGCAGGGTGATGAGCAGTTCTTC.

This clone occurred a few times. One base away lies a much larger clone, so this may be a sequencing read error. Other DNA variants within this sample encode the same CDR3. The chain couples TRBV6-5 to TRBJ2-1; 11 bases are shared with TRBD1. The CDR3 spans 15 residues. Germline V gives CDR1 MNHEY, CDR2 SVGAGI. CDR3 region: CASSYGQGASGEQFF. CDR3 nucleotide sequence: TGCGCCAGCAGTTACGGACAGGGGGCCTCGGGTGAGCAGTTCTTC.

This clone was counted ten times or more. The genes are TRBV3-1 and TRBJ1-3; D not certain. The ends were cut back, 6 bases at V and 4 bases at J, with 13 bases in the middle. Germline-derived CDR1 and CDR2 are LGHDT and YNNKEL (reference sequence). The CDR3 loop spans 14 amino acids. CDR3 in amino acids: CASRGSAAGNTIYF. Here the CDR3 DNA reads TGTGCCAGCAGAGGGAGCGCAGCAGGAAACACCATATATTTT.

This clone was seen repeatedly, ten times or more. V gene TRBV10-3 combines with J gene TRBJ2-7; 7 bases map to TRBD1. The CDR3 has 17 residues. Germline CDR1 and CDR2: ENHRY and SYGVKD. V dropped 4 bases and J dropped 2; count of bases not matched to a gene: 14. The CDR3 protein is CAISGPPRTGQTYEQYF. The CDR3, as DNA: TGTGCCATCAGTGGCCCCCCGAGGACAGGACAAACCTACGAGCAGTACTTC.

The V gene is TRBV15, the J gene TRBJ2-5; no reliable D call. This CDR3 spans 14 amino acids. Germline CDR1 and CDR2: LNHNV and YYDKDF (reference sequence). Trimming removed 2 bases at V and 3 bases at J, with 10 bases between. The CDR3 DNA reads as TGTGCCACCAGCAGACCGGAGCAAAAAGAGACCCAGTACTTC. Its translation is CATSRPEQKETQYF.

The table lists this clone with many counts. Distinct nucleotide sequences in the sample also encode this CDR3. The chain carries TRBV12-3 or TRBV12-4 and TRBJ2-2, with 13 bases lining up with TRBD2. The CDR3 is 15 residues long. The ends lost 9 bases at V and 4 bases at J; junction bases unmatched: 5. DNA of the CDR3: TGTGCCAGTATACTAGCGGGGGGGATCACCGGGGAGCTGTTTTTT. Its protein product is CASILAGGITGELFF.

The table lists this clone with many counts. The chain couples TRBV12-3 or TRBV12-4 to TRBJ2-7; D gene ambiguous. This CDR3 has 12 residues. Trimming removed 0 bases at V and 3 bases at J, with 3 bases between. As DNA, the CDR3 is TGTGCCAGCAGTTTAGCAATCTACGAGCAGTACTTC. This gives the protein CASSLAIYEQYF.

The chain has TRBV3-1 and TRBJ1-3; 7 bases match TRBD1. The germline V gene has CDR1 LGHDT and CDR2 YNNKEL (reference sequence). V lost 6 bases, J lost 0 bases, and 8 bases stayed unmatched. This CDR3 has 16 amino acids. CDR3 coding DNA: TGTGCCAGCAGTCCCCTACAGGGGAGCTCTGGAAACACCATATATTTT. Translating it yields CASSPLQGSSGNTIYF.

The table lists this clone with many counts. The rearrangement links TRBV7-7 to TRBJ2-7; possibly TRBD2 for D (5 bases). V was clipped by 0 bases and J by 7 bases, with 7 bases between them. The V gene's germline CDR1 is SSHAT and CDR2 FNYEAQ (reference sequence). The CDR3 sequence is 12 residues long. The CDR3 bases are TGTGCCAGCAGCTTAGCCGGCGGGGAGCAGTACTTC. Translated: CASSLAGGEQYF.

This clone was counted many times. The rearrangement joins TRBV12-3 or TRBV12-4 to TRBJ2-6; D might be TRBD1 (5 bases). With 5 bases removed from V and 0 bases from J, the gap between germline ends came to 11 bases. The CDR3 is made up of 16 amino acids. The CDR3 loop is CASSPRQNSGANVLTF. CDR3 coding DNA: TGTGCCAGCAGTCCCCGACAGAACTCTGGGGCCAACGTCCTGACTTTC.

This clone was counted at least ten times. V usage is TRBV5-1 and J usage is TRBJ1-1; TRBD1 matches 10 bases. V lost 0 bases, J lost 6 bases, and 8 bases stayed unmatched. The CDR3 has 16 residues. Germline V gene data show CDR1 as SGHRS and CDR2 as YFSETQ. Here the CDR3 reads CASSLGQGAVESEAFF. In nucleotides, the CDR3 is TGCGCCAGCAGCTTGGGACAGGGGGCGGTAGAGTCTGAAGCTTTCTTT.

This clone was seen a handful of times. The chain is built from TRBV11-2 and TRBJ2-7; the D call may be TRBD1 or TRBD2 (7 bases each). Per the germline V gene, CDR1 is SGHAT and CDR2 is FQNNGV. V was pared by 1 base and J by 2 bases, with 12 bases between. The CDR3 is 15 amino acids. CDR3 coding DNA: TGTGCCAGCAGCTTAGTGTCAGGGGGGGCCTACGAGCAGTACTTC. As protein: CASSLVSGGAYEQYF.

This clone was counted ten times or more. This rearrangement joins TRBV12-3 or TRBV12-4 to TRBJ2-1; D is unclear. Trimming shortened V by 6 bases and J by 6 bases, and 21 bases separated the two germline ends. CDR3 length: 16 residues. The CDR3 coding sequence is TGTGCCAGCAGCCGATTTAGCTATCGGACGGGCAATGAGCAGTTCTTC. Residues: CASSRFSYRTGNEQFF.

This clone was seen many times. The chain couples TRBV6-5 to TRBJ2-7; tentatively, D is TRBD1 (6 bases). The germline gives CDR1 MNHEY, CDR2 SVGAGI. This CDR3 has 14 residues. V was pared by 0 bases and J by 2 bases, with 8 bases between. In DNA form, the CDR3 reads TGTGCCAGCAGTTACTCGGGGGCAACCTACGAGCAGTACTTC. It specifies CASSYSGATYEQYF.

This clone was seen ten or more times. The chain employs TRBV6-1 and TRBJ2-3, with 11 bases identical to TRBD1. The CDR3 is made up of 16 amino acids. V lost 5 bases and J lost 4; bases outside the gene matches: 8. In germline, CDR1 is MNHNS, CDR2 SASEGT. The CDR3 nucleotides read TGTGCCAGCAGTAGTTCGCCGGGACAGGGGGCAGATACGCAGTATTTT. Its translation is CASSSSPGQGADTQYF.

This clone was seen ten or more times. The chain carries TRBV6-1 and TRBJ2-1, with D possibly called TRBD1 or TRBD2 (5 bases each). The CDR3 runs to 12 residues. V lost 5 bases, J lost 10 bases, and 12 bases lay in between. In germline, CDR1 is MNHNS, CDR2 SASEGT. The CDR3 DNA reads TGTGCCAGCAGTCAAAAGGGACCCGAGCAGTTCTTC. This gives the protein CASSQKGPEQFF.

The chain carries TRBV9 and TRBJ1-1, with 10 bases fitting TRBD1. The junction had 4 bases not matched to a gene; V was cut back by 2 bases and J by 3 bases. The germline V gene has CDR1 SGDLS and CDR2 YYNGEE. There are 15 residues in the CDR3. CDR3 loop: CASSVTDRGHTEAFF. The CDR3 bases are TGTGCCAGCAGCGTCACCGACAGGGGGCACACTGAAGCTTTCTTT.

The DNA for the CDR3 is TGTGCCAGCAGCACCGGGACTAGCGGGGGGAGGAAGTTCTTC. Translated, it gives CASSTGTSGGRKFF. This rearrangement joins TRBV6-4 to TRBJ2-1; TRBD2 agrees at 15 bases. Germline V gives CDR1 MRHNA, CDR2 SNTAGT. V lost 6 bases, J lost 14 bases, and 8 bases stayed unmatched. This CDR3 has 14 amino acids.

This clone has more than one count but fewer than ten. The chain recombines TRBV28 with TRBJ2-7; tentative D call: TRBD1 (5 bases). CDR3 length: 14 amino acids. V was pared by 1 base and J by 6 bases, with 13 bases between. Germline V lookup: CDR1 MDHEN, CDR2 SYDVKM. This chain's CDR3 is CASSLLRGSVEQYF. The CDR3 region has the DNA TGTGCCAGCAGTTTATTAAGGGGTTCGGTCGAGCAGTACTTC.

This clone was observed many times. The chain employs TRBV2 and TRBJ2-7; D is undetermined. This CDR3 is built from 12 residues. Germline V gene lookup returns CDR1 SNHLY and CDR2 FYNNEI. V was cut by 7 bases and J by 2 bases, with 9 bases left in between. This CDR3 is CASTPRTYEQYF. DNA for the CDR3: TGTGCCAGCACCCCAAGGACCTACGAGCAGTACTTC.

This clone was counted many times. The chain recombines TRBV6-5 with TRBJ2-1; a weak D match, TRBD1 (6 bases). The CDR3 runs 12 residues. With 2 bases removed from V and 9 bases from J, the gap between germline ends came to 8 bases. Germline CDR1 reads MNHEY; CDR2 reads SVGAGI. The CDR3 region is CASSYARGEQFF. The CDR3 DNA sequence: TGTGCCAGCAGTTACGCCAGGGGTGAGCAGTTCTTC.